This T cell receptor (beta chain) was sequenced in a study of blood T cell repertoires in COVID-19. Turning to the study itself: Some COVID-19 samples were acute and others convalescent; all came from the United States, Italy and Spain. Sources were T cells, B-cell-depleted T cells, or PBMCs; the material itself was cDNA or gDNA.

Between the trimmed V and J ends, which lost 6 bases and 5 bases, there was a span of 17 bases. The germline V gene has CDR1 SEHNR and CDR2 FQNEAQ (reference sequence). CDR3 size: 14 residues. Under the authors' procedure: Using reference gene primer amplification, nucleated cell counts were estimated. The method was immunoSEQ multiplex PCR; TCRdb's version includes in-frame clones alone and lacks a portion of them. That table gives V, J and clone size, and the DNA gave D and trimming. The sample has 15,000 to 20,000 clones, 75% to 90% seen once. The chain joins TRBV7-9 to TRBJ2-7; tentatively, D is TRBD1 (6 bases). Sequencing used peripheral blood. The sequence was obtained from a man older than 75 with acute or convalescent COVID-19. This chain's CDR3 is CASSSRDTLDEQYF. The CDR3, as DNA: TGTGCCAGCAGTTCCCGGGACACCCTCGACGAGCAGTACTTC.